The source of this T cell receptor (beta chain) is a study of blood T cell repertoires in COVID-19. Study at large: Whether acute or convalescent, the COVID-19 samples came from the United States, Italy and Spain. Nucleic acid was either cDNA or gDNA, and it came from T cells, B-cell-depleted T cells, or PBMCs.

Germline-derived CDR1 and CDR2 are SGDLS and YYNGEE. V lost 4 bases to trimming and J lost 4 bases, with 13 bases between them. The CDR3 runs to 14 residues. Original data processing: Estimated nucleated cell counts came from reference gene primer amplification. TCRdb keeps only in-frame clones here, not all; method: immunoSEQ multiplex PCR. V and J calls and clone size are copied from that table; D and trimming were computed from the DNA. The top ten clones hold 20% to 30% of a sample with some 46,000 clones, over 70% of them seen once. The count of this clone is one. Specimen: peripheral blood. The receptor was derived from a woman aged 55-69 years with acute or convalescent COVID-19. This chain links TRBV9 with TRBJ2-3; D is possibly TRBD1 (5 bases). The CDR3 sequence is CASSPQSRADTQYF. DNA of the CDR3: TGTGCCAGCAGCCCTCAATCCAGGGCAGATACGCAGTATTTT.